Following are 19 T cell receptor beta chains from one sample sequenced in a study of tumor and adjacent non-tumor tissue in lung cancer. A modified ARM-PCR protocol with three rounds of nested PCR amplified TCRbeta. One entry per CDR3 protein results from TCRdb running MiXCR on the multiplex PCR reads. The sample has 75,000 to 95,000 distinct CDR3 sequences, approximately 77% seen once. No cell sorting was done before RNA was extracted from the tissue. Input material: lung tumor tissue. Receptor source: a woman aged 40 to 50 with non-small cell lung cancer.

The chain recombines TRBV6-1 with TRBJ2-3; maybe TRBD2 (5 bases). Germline assignment: CDR1 MNHNS and CDR2 SASEGT. CDR3 length equals 13 residues. As DNA, the CDR3 is TGTGCTAGCTGTCGACTAATCCCAGATACGCAGTATTTT. This translates into CASCRLIPDTQYF.

A note on this clonotype: Being one base from a much bigger clone, this may be a read error. The rearrangement uses TRBV5-1 and TRBJ1-6; no definite D call. The CDR3 is made up of 15 amino acids. In germline, CDR1 is SGHRS, CDR2 YFSETQ. V was cut by 2 bases and J by 10 bases, with 16 bases left in between. This CDR3 reads CASSFYIGSVSPLHF. For the CDR3, the DNA is TGCGCCAGCAGCTTTTATATAGGGAGCGTATCACCCCTCCACTTT.

About this clonotype: Mismatch with germline at one junction end may stem from a read error. The chain is built from TRBV11-1 and TRBJ2-7; TRBD1 is a possible D gene (5 bases). The CDR3 runs 14 residues. CDR1 and CDR2 (germline): SGHAT, FQDESV (reference sequence). CDR3 region: CASCVQGGVYEHYF. The CDR3 DNA follows: TGTGCCAGCTGTGTGCAGGGTGGAGTGTACGAGCATTACTTC.

As concerns this clonotype: Given a much more abundant clone one base away, this may be a read error. The conserved final phenylalanine or tryptophan is absent from the CDR3, which likely points to a read error. The rearrangement joins TRBV5-4 to TRBJ2-1; 8 bases line up with TRBD2. The germline CDR1 and CDR2 sequences are SGHNT and YYREEE (reference sequence). The CDR3 is made up of 15 amino acids. V lost 2 bases and J lost 6; bases outside the gene matches: 7. CDR3 protein: CASSFVAGPGNEQFL. DNA for the CDR3: TGTGCCAGCAGCTTCGTAGCGGGACCAGGCAATGAGCAGTTCTTA.

The rearrangement links TRBV28 to TRBJ2-7; D is unresolved. The germline V gene has CDR1 MDHEN and CDR2 SYDVKM. The CDR3 sequence is 13 residues long. V was pared by 6 bases and J by 4 bases, with 13 bases between. CDR3 nucleotide sequence: TGTGCCAGCAGCTCCACTCGGGTGTACGAGCAGTACTTC. Protein product: CASSSTRVYEQYF.

This clonotype was observed a single time. This chain uses TRBV11-2 with TRBJ2-7, with 8 bases that match TRBD2. Germline V gene lookup returns CDR1 SGHAT and CDR2 FQNNGV. V gave up 5 bases and J gave up 3 bases; unmatched junction bases: 12. The CDR3 is made up of 16 amino acids. The CDR3, as DNA: TGTGCCAGCAGCCTGACTAGCGAGGGGGGGGACTACGAGCAGTACTTC. Encoded protein: CASSLTSEGGDYEQYF.

As regards this clonotype: Germline and junction disagree at one end, which may indicate a read error. The rearrangement uses TRBV14 and TRBJ1-5; D gene unclear. Germline V lookup: CDR1 SGHDN, CDR2 FVKESK. This CDR3 comprises 13 residues. The CDR3 nucleotides are TGTACCAGCAGCCAGACCTTCAATCAGCCCCAGCATTTT. Translation gives CTSSQTFNQPQHF. Based on the CDR3 plus reference TRBV14 and TRBJ1-5, the full variable domain is EAGVTQFPSHSVIEKGQTVTLRCDPISGHDNLYWYRRVMGKEIKFLLHFVKESKQDESGMPNNRFLAERTGGTYSTLKVQPAELEDSGVYFCTSSQTFNQPQHFGDGTRLSIL.

In regard to this clonotype: The junction does not match germline at one end; this may be a read error. The chain combines TRBV11-2 with TRBJ1-5; the D gene is possibly TRBD1 (5 bases). Germline V gene sequence: CDR1 SGHAT, CDR2 FQNNGV. The length of the CDR3 is 16 residues. Written as DNA, the CDR3 is TGTGCCATCAGCTATGGGGGACTGGATAGCAATCAGCCTCAGCATTTT. It specifies CAISYGGLDSNQPQHF.

To note about this clonotype: This may be a read error: a much more frequent sequence differs by one nucleotide. This chain uses TRBV4-1 with TRBJ2-3; D uncertain. Germline V gives CDR1 MGHRA, CDR2 YSYEKL. The length of the CDR3 is 12 residues. CDR3 DNA: TGCTCCAGCAGCCAAGTCCCAGATACGCAGTATTTT. It codes for CSSSQVPDTQYF.

Remarks on this clonotype: One end of the junction fails to match germline, which may point to a read error. This chain links TRBV10-3 with TRBJ2-5; perhaps D is TRBD1 or TRBD2 (6 bases each). This CDR3 spans 14 amino acids. In germline, CDR1 is ENHRY, CDR2 SYGVKD. CDR3 loop: CAISGPERGETQCF. The CDR3 nucleotides read TGTGCCATCAGTGGACCCGAAAGGGGGGAGACCCAGTGCTTC.

Of note for this clonotype: One end of the junction fails to match germline, which may point to a read error. This chain joins TRBV11-2 and TRBJ2-1; D remains unclear. This CDR3 is 14 amino acids long. CDR1 is SGHAT, CDR2 FQNNGV, per germline. The CDR3 bases are TGTGCCATCAGCGTCCCCGGAGCCGTGGGTGAGCAGTTATTC. Its protein is CAISVPGAVGEQLF.

Details on this clonotype: A much larger clone lies one base from this, so it may be a read error. The chain is built from TRBV28 and TRBJ2-7; tentatively, D is TRBD1 (6 bases). Germline V lookup: CDR1 MDHEN, CDR2 SYDVKM. V was pared by 3 bases and J by 3 bases, with 18 bases between. CDR3 length equals 16 residues. The CDR3 DNA is TGTGCCAGCAGTTTTGGGTCGACAGGACGAAACTACGAGCAGTACTTC. Residues: CASSFGSTGRNYEQYF.

The chain employs TRBV5-1 and TRBJ2-7; 8 nucleotides align to TRBD1. The trim removed 3 bases at V and 4 bases at J, leaving 12 bases unmatched. The CDR3 has 16 amino acids. Per germline, CDR1 SGHRS and CDR2 YFSETQ. CDR3 residues: CASSSDGSGGRYEQYF. The CDR3 DNA is TGCGCCAGCAGCTCGGATGGCTCAGGGGGCAGGTACGAGCAGTACTTC.

The CDR3 loop reads CSAQDRSSENTTYF. CDR3 DNA sequence: TGCAGTGCTCAGGACAGGAGCTCTGAAAACACTACATATTTT. The rearrangement joins TRBV20-1 to TRBJ1-3, with 7 bases identical to TRBD1. Germline CDR1 reads DFQATT; CDR2 reads SNEGSKA (reference sequence). This CDR3 contains 14 residues. J lost 15 bases, V lost 5 bases, and 19 bases had no gene match.

This clonotype was detected only once. A read error may produce the germline difference seen at one junction end. This sequence joins TRBV7-9 and TRBJ2-5, with a possible D match to TRBD2 (5 bases). The germline CDR1 and CDR2 sequences are SEHNR and FQNEAQ (reference sequence). The CDR3 consists of 17 residues. CDR3 coding DNA: TGTGACAGCAGCTTAGGTCGGGCTTTCGGGATCCAAGAGACCCAGTACTTT. This translates into CDSSLGRAFGIQETQYF.

On this clonotype itself: A read error may produce the germline difference seen at one junction end. V and J are TRBV6-1 and TRBJ1-1; D call uncertain. Germline values: CDR1 MNHNS, CDR2 SASEGT. CDR3 size: 14 residues. As DNA, the CDR3 is TGTGCAAGCACGGAGAGAGCAAGGAACATTGAAGCTTTCTTT. Its protein is CASTERARNIEAFF.

Comment on this clonotype: Possible read error: a much larger clone is one base away. The CDR3 spells CASSLATGNGYTF. The CDR3 DNA sequence: TGTGCCAGCAGCTTAGCCACCGGAAATGGCTACACCTTC. This sequence joins TRBV7-9 and TRBJ1-2, with unresolved D. CDR3 length equals 13 residues. V lost 0 bases to trimming and J lost 6 bases, with 8 bases between them. Germline CDR1 and CDR2: SEHNR and FQNEAQ (reference sequence).

About this clonotype: An end of the junction does not agree with germline; a read error may underlie this. The chain recombines TRBV11-2 with TRBJ2-3, with D possibly TRBD2 on 6 matching bases. CDR3 length: 16 amino acids. CDR1 is SGHAT, CDR2 FQNNGV, per germline. CDR3 in DNA: TGTGCCAGCAGCTTAGTGTCTAGCGCAAGCACAGATACGCAGTACTTT. It codes for CASSLVSSASTDTQYF.

This chain uses TRBV15 with TRBJ1-1, with a tentative D call TRBD1 (5 bases). The V gene's germline CDR1 is LNHNV and CDR2 YYDKDF (reference sequence). This CDR3 spans 14 amino acids. V lost 1 base and J lost 2, with 8 bases in between. The CDR3 here is CATSRGGVNTEAFF. In DNA form, the CDR3 reads TGTGCCACCAGCAGAGGAGGGGTAAACACTGAAGCTTTCTTT.